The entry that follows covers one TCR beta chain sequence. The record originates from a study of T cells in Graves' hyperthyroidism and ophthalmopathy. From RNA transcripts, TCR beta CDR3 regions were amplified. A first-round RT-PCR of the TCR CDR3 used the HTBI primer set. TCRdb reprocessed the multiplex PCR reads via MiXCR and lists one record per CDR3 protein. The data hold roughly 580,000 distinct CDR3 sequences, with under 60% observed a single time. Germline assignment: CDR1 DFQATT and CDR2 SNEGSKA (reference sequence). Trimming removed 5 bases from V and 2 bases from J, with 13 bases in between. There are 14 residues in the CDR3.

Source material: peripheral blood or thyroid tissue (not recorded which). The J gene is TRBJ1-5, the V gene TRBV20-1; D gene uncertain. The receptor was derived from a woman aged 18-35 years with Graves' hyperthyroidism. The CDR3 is CSASRIGRNQPQHF. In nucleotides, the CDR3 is TGCAGTGCTTCCCGAATCGGGCGCAATCAGCCCCAGCATTTT.